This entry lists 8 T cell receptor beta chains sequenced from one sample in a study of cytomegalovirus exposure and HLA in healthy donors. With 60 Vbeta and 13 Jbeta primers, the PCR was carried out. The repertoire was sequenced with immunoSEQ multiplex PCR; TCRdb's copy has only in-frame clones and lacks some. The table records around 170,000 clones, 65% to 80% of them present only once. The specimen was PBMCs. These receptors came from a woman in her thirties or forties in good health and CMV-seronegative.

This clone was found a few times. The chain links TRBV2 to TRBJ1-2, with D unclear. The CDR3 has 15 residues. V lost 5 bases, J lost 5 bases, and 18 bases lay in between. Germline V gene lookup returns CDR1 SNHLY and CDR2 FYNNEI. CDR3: CASSLAGTAGYGYTF. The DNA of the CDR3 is TGTGCCAGCAGTTTAGCGGGCACGGCCGGTTATGGCTACACCTTC.

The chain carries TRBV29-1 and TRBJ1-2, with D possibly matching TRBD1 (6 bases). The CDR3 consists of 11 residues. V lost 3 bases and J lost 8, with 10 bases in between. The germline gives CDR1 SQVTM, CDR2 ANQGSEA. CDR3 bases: TGCAGCGTTGATTCCAGGGGAGGCTACACCTTC. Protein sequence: CSVDSRGGYTF.

CDR3 nucleotide sequence: TGTGCCAGCAGCCCCTTGCAGGGCTACTATGGCTACACCTTC. The encoded protein is CASSPLQGYYGYTF. This chain uses TRBV14 with TRBJ1-2; perhaps TRBD1 as D (5 bases). Germline V gene sequence: CDR1 SGHDN, CDR2 FVKESK. V was clipped by 4 bases and J by 3 bases, with 12 bases between them. The CDR3 has 14 amino acids.

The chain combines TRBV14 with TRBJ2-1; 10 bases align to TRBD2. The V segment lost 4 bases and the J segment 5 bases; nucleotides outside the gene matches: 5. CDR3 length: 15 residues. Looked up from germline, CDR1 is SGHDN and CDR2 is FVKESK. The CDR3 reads CASSRTSGTNNEQFF. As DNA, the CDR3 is TGTGCCAGCAGCCGTACTAGCGGGACAAACAATGAGCAGTTCTTC.

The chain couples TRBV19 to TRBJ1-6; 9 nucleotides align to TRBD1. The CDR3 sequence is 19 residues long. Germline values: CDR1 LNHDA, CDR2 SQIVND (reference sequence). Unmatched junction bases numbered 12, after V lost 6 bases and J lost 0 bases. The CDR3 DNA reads TGTGCCAGTAGGCCAGCCGCCGGGACAGGGTTCTCCTATAATTCACCCCTCCACTTT. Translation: CASRPAAGTGFSYNSPLHF.

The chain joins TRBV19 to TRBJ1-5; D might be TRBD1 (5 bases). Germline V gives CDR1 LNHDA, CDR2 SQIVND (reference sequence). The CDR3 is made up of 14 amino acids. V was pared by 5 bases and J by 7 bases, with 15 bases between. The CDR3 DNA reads TGTGCCAGTAGTTCCAGGGCAGGTAGGCAGCCCCAGCATTTT. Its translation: CASSSRAGRQPQHF.

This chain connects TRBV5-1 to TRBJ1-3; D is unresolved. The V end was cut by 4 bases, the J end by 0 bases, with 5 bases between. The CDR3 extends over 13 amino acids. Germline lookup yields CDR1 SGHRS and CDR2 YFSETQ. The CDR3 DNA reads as TGCGCCAGCAGCGTTAGCTCTGGAAACACCATATATTTT. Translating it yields CASSVSSGNTIYF.

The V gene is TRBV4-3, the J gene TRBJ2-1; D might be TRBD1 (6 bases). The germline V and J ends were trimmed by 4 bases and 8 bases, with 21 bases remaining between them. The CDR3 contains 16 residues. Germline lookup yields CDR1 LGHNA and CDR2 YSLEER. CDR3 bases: TGCGCCAGCAGCCGGGACCGGGACATGCTAGGGGATGAGCAGTTCTTC. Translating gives CASSRDRDMLGDEQFF.